This T cell receptor (beta chain) came from a study of response to subunit inactivated influenza vaccine. One entry per CDR3 protein results from TCRdb running MiXCR on the RT-PCR reads. The sample lists around 710,000 distinct CDR3 sequences, approximately 15% seen once, with 5.5% to 7% in the top ten. Findings and limits, study-wide: Only a handful of new T cells, the authors suggested, are recruited with each seasonal influenza vaccination.

Germline-derived CDR1 and CDR2 are SGHTA and FQGNSA. V was clipped by 3 bases and J by 6 bases, with 15 bases between them. This CDR3 contains 15 residues. This clonotype was seen a few times. No antigen is known for it. The chain uses TRBV7-2 and TRBJ2-1; D gene unclear. This sequence was found in a man aged 50-60 years who received an inactivated influenza vaccine. The material sequenced was PBMCs from blood, taken around 14 days before vaccination. The CDR3 sequence is CASSFWIEPPNEQFF. The CDR3 DNA follows: TGTGCCAGCAGCTTTTGGATCGAACCGCCCAATGAGCAGTTCTTC. The full variable domain, rest sourced from reference TRBV7-2 and TRBJ2-1, is GAGVSQSPSNKVTEKGKDVELRCDPISGHTALYWYRQSLGQGLEFLIYFQGNSAPDKSGLPSDRFSAERTGGSVSTLTIQRTQQEDSAVYLCASSFWIEPPNEQFFGPGTRLTVL.